This T cell receptor beta chain came from a study of blood T cell repertoires in COVID-19. Study background: COVID-19 samples from acute and convalescent phases originated in the United States, Italy and Spain.

Trimming removed 0 bases from V and 0 bases from J, with 9 bases in between. The CDR3 runs 15 residues. CDR1 is MNHNY and CDR2 is SVGAGI in the germline V gene (reference sequence). Original analysis: Cell counts per sample came from amplifying reference gene primers. Profiled with immunoSEQ multiplex PCR; TCRdb holds only in-frame clones, not every one. Clone size and V and J calls were adopted from that table, with D and trimming inferred from the DNA. The repertoire holds 80,000 to 95,000 clones, with 70% to 90% as singletons. Sequencing was performed on peripheral blood. The sequence was obtained from a human donor in a cohort sampled during active COVID-19. This chain connects TRBV6-6 to TRBJ2-7; a possible D gene is TRBD1 (6 bases). The CDR3 is CASSYSTGNSYEQYF. DNA of the CDR3: TGTGCCAGCAGTTACTCAACAGGGAACTCCTACGAGCAGTACTTC.